This T cell receptor (beta chain) was sequenced for a study of graft-versus-host responses after intestinal transplantation. Trimming took 1 base from V and 0 from J, leaving 7 bases between them. Germline lookup yields CDR1 LNHDA and CDR2 SQIVND (reference sequence). The CDR3 is 16 residues long. Sequenced by immunoSEQ multiplex PCR; TCRdb stores in-frame clones only, minus some. The sample yields some 27,000 clones, 93% seen once. Remarks on this clone: The antigen is undetermined.

Study-wide findings and caveats: Recipient marrow held GvH clones, some first seen in ileum or blood. High graft-versus-host to host-versus-graft clonal ratios were found in allografts of patients who had graft-donor T cell macrochimerism.

This TCR was recovered from a human patient who received an intestinal transplant, so some T cells may come from the graft donor. Sequencing used PBMCs, obtained 18 days after transplant. The gene calls are TRBV19 and TRBJ2-6; D gene unclear. CDR3 sequence reads: CASSIGTHSGANVLTF. Written as DNA, the CDR3 is TGTGCCAGTAGTATAGGTACACACTCTGGGGCCAACGTCCTGACTTTC. The full variable domain, completed using reference TRBV19 and TRBJ2-6, is DGGITQSPKYLFRKEGQNVTLSCEQNLNHDAMYWYRQDPGQGLRLIYYSQIVNDFQKGDIAEGYSVSREKKESFPLTVTSAQKNPTAFYLCASSIGTHSGANVLTFGAGSRLTVL.